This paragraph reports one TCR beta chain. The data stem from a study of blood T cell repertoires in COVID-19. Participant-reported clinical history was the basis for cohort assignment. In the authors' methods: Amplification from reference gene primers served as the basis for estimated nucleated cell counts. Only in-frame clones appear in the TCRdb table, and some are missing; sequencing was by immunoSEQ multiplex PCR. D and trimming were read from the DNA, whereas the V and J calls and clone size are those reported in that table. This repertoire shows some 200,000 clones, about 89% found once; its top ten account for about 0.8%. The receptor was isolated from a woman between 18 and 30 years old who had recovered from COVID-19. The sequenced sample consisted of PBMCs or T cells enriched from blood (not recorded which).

As DNA, the CDR3 is TGCGCCAGCAGTGAGACCCCCCCGGGACAGGGGAATACCGGGGAGCTGTTTTTT. Translating gives CASSETPPGQGNTGELFF. The chain recombines TRBV10-2 with TRBJ2-2; 10 bases line up with TRBD1. This CDR3 is 18 amino acids long. The V gene end was trimmed by 2 bases and the J gene end by 5 bases; junction bases not matched to a gene: 11. Germline V gene lookup returns CDR1 WSHSY and CDR2 SAAADI.